The sample holds a few counts of the clone carrying this TCR beta chain. Its antigen is not identified. V lost 5 bases and J lost 4, with 11 bases in between. CDR3 length equals 13 residues. CDR1 and CDR2 from the germline V gene are SEHNR and FQNEAQ (reference sequence). This entry comes from a study of tumor-infiltrating lymphocytes in localized non-small cell lung cancer. As for the study in general: Each patient gave resected tumor and non-adjacent uninvolved lung tissue.

Findings and caveats of the study: No T-cell fraction difference was seen between IM1 and IM2 tumors. Technical variation could not be separated from intratumor heterogeneity here. Higher tumor T cell infiltration than in uninvolved lung was supported by TCRbeta sequencing.

Measured with immunoSEQ multiplex PCR; TCRdb has only the in-frame clones, and not every one. The sample carries 6,800 or so clones, under 80% recorded once. This rearrangement joins TRBV7-9 to TRBJ1-1, with D tentatively TRBD1 (6 bases). The TCR comes from a human donor with non-small cell lung cancer. Sequences were obtained from uninvolved lung tissue not adjacent to the tumor. CDR3 bases: TGTGCCAGCAGCGTAACAGGGACCACTGAAGCTTTCTTT. It is translated as CASSVTGTTEAFF.